This T cell receptor (beta chain) is drawn from a study of blood T cell repertoires in COVID-19. Study information: Researchers got acute and convalescent COVID-19 samples from the United States, Italy and Spain. In each case, the material was cDNA or gDNA derived from T cells, B-cell-depleted T cells, or PBMCs.

Trimming left V 2 bases short and J 8 bases short, with 12 bases between. CDR1 and CDR2 from the germline V gene are GTSNPN and SVGIG (reference sequence). The CDR3 totals 12 residues. Source study methods: Amplification of reference gene primers provided the estimated nucleated cell counts. Sequenced by immunoSEQ multiplex PCR; TCRdb stores in-frame clones only, minus some. For V, J and clone size, that table is used; D and trimming come from the DNA. The table lists around 130,000 clones, over 80% of them singletons. Sequenced sample: peripheral blood. The clonotype comes from an older man with acute or convalescent COVID-19. The J gene is TRBJ1-2, the V gene TRBV30; maybe TRBD1 (5 bases). CDR3 in DNA: TGTGCCTGGAGTCGGGGGGGGAACGGCTACACCTTC. It yields the protein CAWSRGGNGYTF.